This T cell receptor (beta chain) was captured in a study of PD-L1 blockade in urothelial cancer. At the level of the study: Between 0 and 3 prior chemotherapy regimens had been given to patients.

Trimming removed 5 bases at V and 5 bases at J, with 16 bases between. CDR1 is LNHNV, CDR2 YYDKDF, per germline (reference sequence). This CDR3 spans 15 amino acids. Pretreatment sampling and on-treatment sampling together yielded between 1 and 8 samples for each patient. General study findings and limits: A pretreatment blood TCR clonality that fell below the median predicted better progression-free and overall survival.

About this clone itself: The antigen remains unidentified.

Repertoires were generated with immunoSEQ multiplex PCR, while TCRdb's copy carries only in-frame clones and drops some. Here the sample spans about 41,000 clones, over 75% being singletons. The chain is built from TRBV15 and TRBJ2-1, with TRBD1 as a possible D gene (5 bases). This sequence was found in a man in his fifties or sixties with urothelial cancer. The input for sequencing was PBMCs, taken around atezolizumab (anti-PD-L1) treatment. The CDR3 loop reads CATSAQPKGNNEQFF. Here the CDR3 DNA reads TGTGCCACCAGCGCCCAACCCAAGGGGAACAATGAGCAGTTCTTC. Supplemented by reference TRBV15 and TRBJ2-1, the full variable domain reads DAMVIQNPRYQVTQFGKPVTLSCSQTLNHNVMYWYQQKSSQAPKLLFHYYDKDFNNEADTPDNFQSRRPNTSFCFLDIRSPGLGDTAMYLCATSAQPKGNNEQFFGPGTRLTVL.